Listed below are T cell receptor beta chains from one sample, sequenced in a study of OX40 agonist ivuxolimab in advanced cancers. This table comes from immunoSEQ multiplex PCR, and its TCRdb copy is limited to in-frame clones, with some not included. Of 37,000 or so clones listed, 86% are singletons. The sample here was CD4+ or CD8+ T cells sorted from blood, taken in a trial of the OX40 agonist ivuxolimab. The receptors stem from an adult with an advanced solid tumor such as melanoma, head and neck, liver or kidney cancer. Each CDR3 is given with its conserved first and last residue. Fields, in order: J gene, D gene, clone size, V gene, CDR3 protein, CDR3 DNA. D genes are given only for firm matches. Size is omitted from some rows. Given values are once, few, many or a class for expanded clones.

>TRBJ2-7|-|-|TRBV6-5
CASSERTPYEQYF
TGTGCCAGCAGTGAACGTACCCCGTACGAGCAGTACTTC
>TRBJ2-3|TRBD1|-|TRBV5-8
CASSLGQGADTQYF
TGTGCCAGCAGCTTGGGACAGGGGGCAGATACGCAGTATTTT
>TRBJ2-3|TRBD2|-|TRBV2
CASSESLAGGDTQYF
TGTGCCAGCAGTGAGTCGTTAGCGGGGGGAGATACGCAGTATTTT
>TRBJ2-5|-|-|TRBV30
CAALRAGVQETQYF
TGTGCCGCTTTACGAGCAGGGGTCCAGGAGACCCAGTACTTC
>TRBJ1-1|-|-|TRBV5-1
CASSLGPRENTEAFF
TGCGCCAGCAGCTTAGGACCCCGGGAGAACACTGAAGCTTTCTTT
>TRBJ1-2|-|-|TRBV5-4
CASSSKKQQYNYGYTF
TGCGCCAGCAGCTCCAAGAAACAGCAATACAACTATGGCTACACCTTC
>TRBJ1-5|-|-|TRBV2
CASSWARENQPQHF
TGTGCCAGCAGCTGGGCCAGGGAGAATCAGCCCCAGCATTTT
>TRBJ1-1|TRBD1|-|TRBV27
CASSVDRGQAEAFF
TGTGCCAGCAGTGTAGACAGGGGGCAAGCTGAAGCTTTCTTT
>TRBJ1-1|TRBD1|-|TRBV5-4
CASSFWDRNTEAFF
TGTGCCAGCAGCTTCTGGGACAGGAACACTGAAGCTTTCTTT
>TRBJ1-3|TRBD1|-|TRBV7-2
CASSPGTGRVGNTIYF
TGTGCCAGCAGCCCCGGGACAGGGAGGGTAGGAAACACCATATATTTT
>TRBJ2-3|-|-|TRBV19
CASSMGRGKISGDTQYF
TGTGCCAGTAGTATGGGAAGGGGGAAGATTTCGGGAGATACGCAGTATTTT
>TRBJ1-6|-|-|TRBV15
CATRDRSSPLHF
TGTGCCACCAGAGACCGAAGTTCACCCCTCCACTTT
>TRBJ2-2|TRBD1|-|TRBV10-3
CAIKSATGDDTGELFF
TGTGCCATCAAATCAGCGACAGGGGATGACACCGGGGAGCTGTTTTTT
>TRBJ1-1|-|-|TRBV6-5
CASSYRRTNTEAFF
TGTGCCAGCAGTTACCGGAGGACGAACACTGAAGCTTTCTTT
>TRBJ2-2|-|-|TRBV14
CASSVAGELFF
TGTGCCAGCAGCGTCGCCGGGGAGCTGTTTTTT
>TRBJ2-5|-|-|TRBV5-1
CASSLRVGETQYF
TGCGCCAGCAGCCTGAGAGTAGGGGAGACCCAGTACTTC
>TRBJ2-2|TRBD2|once|TRBV5-6
CASSNGRRTGELFF
TGTGCCAGCAGCAACGGGAGGAGGACCGGGGAGCTGTTTTTT
>TRBJ2-1|-|-|TRBV6-4
CASSDSPSGDNEQFF
TGTGCCAGCAGTGACTCCCCCTCCGGGGACAATGAGCAGTTCTTC
>TRBJ1-1|-|-|TRBV4-3
CASSQEPPGGPAFF
TGCGCCAGCAGCCAAGAGCCACCCGGGGGCCCTGCTTTCTTT
>TRBJ1-5|-|-|TRBV6-6
CASRGALGQPQHF
TGTGCCAGCAGGGGGGCTCTGGGACAGCCCCAGCATTTT
>TRBJ2-5|-|-|TRBV9
CASSASAGAQETQYF
TGTGCCAGCAGCGCTAGCGCGGGGGCCCAAGAGACCCAGTACTTC
>TRBJ2-7|-|-|TRBV30
CAWGNREGYEQYF
TGTGCCTGGGGCAACAGGGAGGGGTACGAGCAGTACTTC
>TRBJ1-6|-|-|TRBV30
CAWSVGGGSNSPLHF
TGTGCCTGGAGTGTAGGGGGGGGGAGCAATTCACCCCTCCACTTT
>TRBJ2-3|TRBD2|-|TRBV9
CASSVGGTSGASTDTQYF
TGTGCCAGCAGCGTAGGAGGGACTAGCGGGGCTAGCACAGATACGCAGTATTTT
>TRBJ2-5|TRBD2|-|TRBV5-1
CASSYRTSGEETQYF
TGCGCCAGCAGCTACCGGACTAGCGGAGAAGAGACCCAGTACTTC
>TRBJ1-2|-|-|TRBV2
CASSPESNYGYTF
TGTGCCAGCAGTCCCGAGAGTAACTATGGCTACACCTTC
>TRBJ2-5|-|-|TRBV11-2
CASSSRVGETQYF
TGTGCCAGCAGCTCCAGGGTTGGAGAGACCCAGTACTTC
>TRBJ2-5|-|-|TRBV9
CASSDKPQGWETQYF
TGTGCCAGCAGCGATAAGCCTCAGGGCTGGGAGACCCAGTACTTC
>TRBJ1-1|-|-|TRBV6-6
CASSYSQQNTEAFF
TGTGCCAGCAGTTACTCCCAGCAGAACACTGAAGCTTTCTTT
>TRBJ2-5|TRBD1|-|TRBV4-2
CASSQGQGEQETQYF
TGTGCCAGCAGCCAAGGACAGGGGGAACAAGAGACCCAGTACTTC
>TRBJ1-2|-|-|TRBV6-6
CASSPGGRGYGYTF
TGTGCCAGCTCACCGGGGGGCAGGGGCTATGGCTACACCTTC
>TRBJ2-7|-|-|TRBV4-1
CASSQDLLANAASSYEQYF
TGCGCCAGCAGCCAAGATCTGCTAGCAAATGCCGCCAGCTCCTACGAGCAGTACTTC
>TRBJ2-7|-|-|TRBV7-8
CASSLQGTTSYEQYF
TGTGCCAGCAGCTTACAGGGGACTACATCCTACGAGCAGTACTTC
>TRBJ2-1|TRBD1|-|TRBV7-8
CASSPTRGNEQFF
TGTGCCAGCAGCCCAACCAGGGGGAATGAGCAGTTCTTC
>TRBJ1-4|-|-|TRBV7-2
CASSLDGGTRKLFF
TGTGCCAGCAGCTTAGATGGGGGCACAAGGAAACTGTTTTTT
>TRBJ2-7|TRBD1|-|TRBV7-7
CASSGTGVEQYF
TGTGCTAGCAGCGGGACAGGGGTCGAGCAGTACTTC
>TRBJ1-2|-|-|TRBV19
CASSIRKGQFNSGYTF
TGTGCCAGTAGTATCCGCAAAGGGCAGTTTAATAGTGGCTACACCTTC
>TRBJ2-2|TRBD1|-|TRBV2
CASRGQANTGELFF
TGTGCCAGCAGGGGACAGGCGAACACCGGGGAGCTGTTTTTT
>TRBJ1-2|-|-|TRBV5-1
CASSLGPQRGYTF
TGCGCCAGCAGCTTGGGTCCACAGCGGGGCTACACCTTC
>TRBJ2-1|-|-|TRBV7-2
CASSFSGGDYNEQFF
TGTGCCAGCAGCTTTTCTGGCGGGGACTACAATGAGCAGTTCTTC
>TRBJ2-3|TRBD2|-|TRBV9
CASSVSSAGGRADTQYF
TGTGCCAGCAGCGTCTCCTCAGCGGGGGGGCGAGCAGATACGCAGTATTTT
>TRBJ2-1|-|few|TRBV7-9
CASSFSASSNEQFF
TGTGCCAGCAGCTTTTCCGCTAGTAGTAATGAGCAGTTCTTC
>TRBJ2-7|TRBD1|-|TRBV7-8
CASSNRDSRYEQYF
TGTGCCAGCAGCAACCGGGACAGCCGCTACGAGCAGTACTTC
>TRBJ2-7|-|-|TRBV9
CASSVPPLGGVGYEQYF
TGTGCCAGCAGCGTCCCCCCGCTAGGGGGGGTCGGCTACGAGCAGTACTTC
>TRBJ2-3|-|-|TRBV6-1
CASSEGLPGSGIDTQYF
TGTGCCAGCAGTGAAGGTCTCCCAGGGAGCGGCATAGATACGCAGTATTTT
>TRBJ2-1|TRBD1|-|TRBV6-5
CASRGTGGGNEQFF
TGTGCCAGCCGAGGGACAGGGGGGGGAAATGAGCAGTTCTTC
>TRBJ2-5|-|-|TRBV5-6
CASSLPPGGETQYF
TGTGCCAGCAGCTTGCCTCCAGGTGGAGAGACCCAGTACTTC
>TRBJ1-1|-|-|TRBV6-4
CASSPGGVNTEAFF
TGTGCCAGCAGCCCCGGGGGGGTGAACACTGAAGCTTTCTTT
>TRBJ1-1|TRBD1|-|TRBV27
CASSLSGTGGTEAFF
TGTGCCAGCAGTCTCTCCGGGACAGGGGGCACTGAAGCTTTCTTT
>TRBJ2-7|TRBD1|-|TRBV7-2
CASSLAGTGTYEQYF
TGTGCCAGCAGCTTAGCTGGGACAGGCACCTACGAGCAGTACTTC
>TRBJ2-7|-|-|TRBV7-9
CASSPRRIWPYEQYF
TGTGCCAGCAGCCCCAGGAGGATATGGCCCTACGAGCAGTACTTC
>TRBJ1-5|-|once|TRBV7-9
CASSLGYSNQPQHF
TGTGCCAGCAGCTTGGGGTATAGCAATCAGCCCCAGCATTTT